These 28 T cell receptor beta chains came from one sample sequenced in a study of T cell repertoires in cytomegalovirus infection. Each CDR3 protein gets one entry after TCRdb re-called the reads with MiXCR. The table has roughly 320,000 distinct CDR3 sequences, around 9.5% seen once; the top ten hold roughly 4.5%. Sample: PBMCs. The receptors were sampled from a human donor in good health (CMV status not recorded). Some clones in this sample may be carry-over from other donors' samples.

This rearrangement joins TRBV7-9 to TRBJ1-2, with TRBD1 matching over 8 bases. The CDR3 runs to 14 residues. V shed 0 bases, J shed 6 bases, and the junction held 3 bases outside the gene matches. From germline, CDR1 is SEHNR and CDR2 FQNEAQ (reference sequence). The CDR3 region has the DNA TGTGCCAGCAGCTTAGCAACAGGGGGACATGGCTACACCTTC. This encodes CASSLATGGHGYTF.

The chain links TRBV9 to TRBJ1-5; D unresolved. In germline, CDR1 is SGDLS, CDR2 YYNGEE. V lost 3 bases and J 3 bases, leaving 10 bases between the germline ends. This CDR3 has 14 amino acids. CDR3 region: CASSAPGLNQPQHF. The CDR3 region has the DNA TGTGCCAGCAGCGCTCCGGGCCTCAATCAGCCCCAGCATTTT.

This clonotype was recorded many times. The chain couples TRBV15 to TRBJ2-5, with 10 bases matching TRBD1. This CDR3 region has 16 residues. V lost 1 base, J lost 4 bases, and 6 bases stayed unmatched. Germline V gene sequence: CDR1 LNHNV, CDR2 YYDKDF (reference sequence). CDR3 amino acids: CATSRVSDRGRETQYF. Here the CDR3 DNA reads TGTGCCACCAGCAGAGTGTCTGACAGGGGGCGAGAGACCCAGTACTTC.

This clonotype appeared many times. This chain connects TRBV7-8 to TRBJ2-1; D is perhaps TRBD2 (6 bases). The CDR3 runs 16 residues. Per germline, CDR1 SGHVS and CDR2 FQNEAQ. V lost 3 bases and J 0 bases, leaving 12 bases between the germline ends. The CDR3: CASSLGLVSSYNEQFF. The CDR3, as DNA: TGTGCCAGCAGCTTGGGACTCGTGAGCTCCTACAATGAGCAGTTCTTC.

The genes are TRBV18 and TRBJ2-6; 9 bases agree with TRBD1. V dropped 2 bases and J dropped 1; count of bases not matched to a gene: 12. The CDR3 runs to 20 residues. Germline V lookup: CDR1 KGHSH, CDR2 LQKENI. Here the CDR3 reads CASSPYLARTGESGANVLTF. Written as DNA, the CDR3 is TGTGCCAGCTCACCATACCTTGCTAGGACAGGGGAATCTGGGGCCAACGTCCTGACTTTC.

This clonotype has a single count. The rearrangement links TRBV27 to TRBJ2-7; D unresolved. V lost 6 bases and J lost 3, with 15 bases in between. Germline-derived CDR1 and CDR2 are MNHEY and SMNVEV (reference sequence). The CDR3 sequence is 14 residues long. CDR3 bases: TGTGCCAGCAGGCATTTGGGGTGGGTCTACGAGCAGTACTTC. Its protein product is CASRHLGWVYEQYF.

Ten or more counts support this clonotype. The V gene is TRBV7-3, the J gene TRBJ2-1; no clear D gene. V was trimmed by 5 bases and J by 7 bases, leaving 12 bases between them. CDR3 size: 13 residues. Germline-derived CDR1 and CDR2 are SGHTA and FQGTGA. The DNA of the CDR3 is TGTGCCAGCAGCGCCCCACCGAGGAATGAGCAGTTCTTC. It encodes CASSAPPRNEQFF.

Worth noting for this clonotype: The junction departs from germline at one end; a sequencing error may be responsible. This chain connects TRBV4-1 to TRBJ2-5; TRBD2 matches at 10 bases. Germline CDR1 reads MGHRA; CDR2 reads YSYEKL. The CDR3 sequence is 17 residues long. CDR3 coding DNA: TGTGCCAGCAGCCAAGTTGGAACTAGCGGGGTAGGAAAGACCCAGTACTTC. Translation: CASSQVGTSGVGKTQYF.

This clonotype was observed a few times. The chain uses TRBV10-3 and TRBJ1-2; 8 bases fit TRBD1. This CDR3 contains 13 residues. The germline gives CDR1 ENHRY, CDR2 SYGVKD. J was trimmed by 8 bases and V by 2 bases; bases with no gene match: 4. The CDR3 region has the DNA TGTGCCATCAGTGAGGGACAGGGAGAGGGCTACACCTTC. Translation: CAISEGQGEGYTF.

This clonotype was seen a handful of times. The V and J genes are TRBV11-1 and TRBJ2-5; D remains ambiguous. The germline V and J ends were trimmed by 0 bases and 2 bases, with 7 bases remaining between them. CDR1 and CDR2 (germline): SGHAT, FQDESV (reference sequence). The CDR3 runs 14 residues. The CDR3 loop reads CASSLALRQETQYF. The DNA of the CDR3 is TGTGCCAGCAGCTTAGCGCTCCGGCAAGAGACCCAGTACTTC.

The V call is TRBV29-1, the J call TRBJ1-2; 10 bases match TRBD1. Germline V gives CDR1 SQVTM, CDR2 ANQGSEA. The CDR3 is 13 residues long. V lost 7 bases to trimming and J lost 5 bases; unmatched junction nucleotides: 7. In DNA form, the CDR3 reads TGCAGCGGACTTCGGACAGGGGGTTATGGCTACACCTTC. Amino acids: CSGLRTGGYGYTF.

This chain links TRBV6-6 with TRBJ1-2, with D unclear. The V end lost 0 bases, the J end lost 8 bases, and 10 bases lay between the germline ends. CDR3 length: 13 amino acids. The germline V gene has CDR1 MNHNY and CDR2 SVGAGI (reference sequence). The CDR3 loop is CASSYSSRSGYTF. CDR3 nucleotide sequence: TGTGCCAGCAGTTACTCGAGTAGGAGCGGCTACACCTTC.

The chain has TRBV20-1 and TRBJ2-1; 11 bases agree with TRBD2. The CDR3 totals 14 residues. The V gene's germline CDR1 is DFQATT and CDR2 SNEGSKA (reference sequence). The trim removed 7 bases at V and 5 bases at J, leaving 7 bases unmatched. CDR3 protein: CSGGLAASNNEQFF. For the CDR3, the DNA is TGCAGTGGGGGACTAGCGGCCTCAAACAATGAGCAGTTCTTC.

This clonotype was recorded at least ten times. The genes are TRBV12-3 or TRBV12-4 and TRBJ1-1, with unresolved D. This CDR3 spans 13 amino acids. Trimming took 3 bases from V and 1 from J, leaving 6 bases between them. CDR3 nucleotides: TGTGCCAGCAGTTTCGTTGGGAACACTGAAGCTTTCTTT. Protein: CASSFVGNTEAFF.

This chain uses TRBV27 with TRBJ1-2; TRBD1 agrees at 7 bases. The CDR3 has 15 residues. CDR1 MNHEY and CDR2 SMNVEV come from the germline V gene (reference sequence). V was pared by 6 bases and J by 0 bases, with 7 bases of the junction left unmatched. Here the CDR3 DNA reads TGTGCCAGCAGCTTCGACAGGGCGTCTAACTATGGCTACACCTTC. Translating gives CASSFDRASNYGYTF.

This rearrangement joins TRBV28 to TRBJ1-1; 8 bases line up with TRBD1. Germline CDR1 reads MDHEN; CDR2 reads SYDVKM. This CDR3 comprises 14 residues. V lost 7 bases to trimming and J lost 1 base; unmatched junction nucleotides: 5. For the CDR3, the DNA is TGTGCCAGCAAAGGGGGACAGGCGAACACTGAAGCTTTCTTT. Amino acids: CASKGGQANTEAFF.

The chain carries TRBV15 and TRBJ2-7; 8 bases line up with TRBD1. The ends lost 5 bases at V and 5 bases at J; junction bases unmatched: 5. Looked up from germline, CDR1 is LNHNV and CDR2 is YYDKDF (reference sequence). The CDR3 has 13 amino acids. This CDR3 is CATSSQGAHEQYF. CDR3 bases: TGTGCCACCAGCTCGCAGGGGGCCCACGAGCAGTACTTC. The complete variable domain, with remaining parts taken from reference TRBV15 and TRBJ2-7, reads DAMVIQNPRYQVTQFGKPVTLSCSQTLNHNVMYWYQQKSSQAPKLLFHYYDKDFNNEADTPDNFQSRRPNTSFCFLDIRSPGLGDTAMYLCATSSQGAHEQYFGPGTRLTVT.

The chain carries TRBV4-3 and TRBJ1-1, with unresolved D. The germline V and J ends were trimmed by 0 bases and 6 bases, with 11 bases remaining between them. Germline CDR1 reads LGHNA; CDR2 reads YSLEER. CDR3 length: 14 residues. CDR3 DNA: TGCGCCAGCAGCCAAGATCTCGGGGTTGCTGAAGCTTTCTTT. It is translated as CASSQDLGVAEAFF.

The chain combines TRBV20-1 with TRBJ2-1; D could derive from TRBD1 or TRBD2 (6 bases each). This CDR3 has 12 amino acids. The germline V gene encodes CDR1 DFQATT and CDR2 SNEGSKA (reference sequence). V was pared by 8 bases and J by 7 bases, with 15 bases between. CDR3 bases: TGCAGTTCCAAGGGGGGAATGAATGAGCAGTTCTTC. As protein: CSSKGGMNEQFF.

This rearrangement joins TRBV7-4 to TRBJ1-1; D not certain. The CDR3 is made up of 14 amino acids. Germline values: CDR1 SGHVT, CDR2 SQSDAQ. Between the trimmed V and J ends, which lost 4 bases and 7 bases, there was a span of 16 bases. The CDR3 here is CASSSGVSDIEAFF. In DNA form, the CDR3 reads TGTGCCAGCAGCTCCGGGGTTAGTGACATTGAAGCTTTCTTT.

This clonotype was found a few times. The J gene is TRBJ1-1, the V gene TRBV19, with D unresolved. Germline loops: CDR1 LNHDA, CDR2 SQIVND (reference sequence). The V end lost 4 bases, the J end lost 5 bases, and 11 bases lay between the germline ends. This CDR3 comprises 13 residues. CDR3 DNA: TGTGCCAGTAGTACGCGCATCGGAACTGAAGCTTTCTTT. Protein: CASSTRIGTEAFF.

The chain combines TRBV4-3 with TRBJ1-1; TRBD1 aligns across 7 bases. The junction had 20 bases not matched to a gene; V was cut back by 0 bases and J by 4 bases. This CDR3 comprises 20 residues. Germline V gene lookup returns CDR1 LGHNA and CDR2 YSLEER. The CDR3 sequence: CASSQERWGGPRGVGTEAFF. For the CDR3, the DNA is TGCGCCAGCAGCCAAGAGAGGTGGGGCGGACCCAGGGGGGTGGGCACTGAAGCTTTCTTT.

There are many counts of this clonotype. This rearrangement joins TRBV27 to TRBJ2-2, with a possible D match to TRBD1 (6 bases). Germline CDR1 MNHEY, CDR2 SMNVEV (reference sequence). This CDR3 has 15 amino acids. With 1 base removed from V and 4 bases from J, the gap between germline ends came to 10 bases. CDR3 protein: CASSLLDRPTGELFF. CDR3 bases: TGTGCCAGCAGTTTATTAGACAGGCCCACCGGGGAGCTGTTTTTT.

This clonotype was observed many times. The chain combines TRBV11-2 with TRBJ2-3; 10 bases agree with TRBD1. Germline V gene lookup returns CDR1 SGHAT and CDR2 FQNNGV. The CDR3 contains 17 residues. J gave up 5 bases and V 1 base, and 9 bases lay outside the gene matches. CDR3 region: CASSLGVGTGVEDTQYF. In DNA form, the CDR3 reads TGTGCCAGCAGCTTAGGGGTAGGGACAGGGGTGGAAGATACGCAGTATTTT.

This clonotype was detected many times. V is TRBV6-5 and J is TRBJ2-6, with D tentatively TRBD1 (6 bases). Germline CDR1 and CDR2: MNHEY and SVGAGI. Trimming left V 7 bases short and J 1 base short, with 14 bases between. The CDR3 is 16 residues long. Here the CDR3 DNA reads TGTGCCAGCAACAGGGATGTCTTTTCTGGGGCCAACGTCCTGACTTTC. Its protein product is CASNRDVFSGANVLTF.

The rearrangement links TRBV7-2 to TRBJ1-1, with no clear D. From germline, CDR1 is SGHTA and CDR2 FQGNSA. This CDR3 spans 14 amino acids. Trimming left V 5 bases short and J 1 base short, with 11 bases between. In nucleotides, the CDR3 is TGTGCCAGCAGCCATGACGGGAAGAACACTGAAGCTTTCTTT. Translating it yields CASSHDGKNTEAFF.

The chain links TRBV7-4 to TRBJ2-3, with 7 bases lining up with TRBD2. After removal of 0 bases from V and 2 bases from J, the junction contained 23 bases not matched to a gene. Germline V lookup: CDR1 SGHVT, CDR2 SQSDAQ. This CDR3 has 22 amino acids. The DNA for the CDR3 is TGTGCCAGCAGCTTAGCCGGCCCTCCCTTTGGGATTGGCGGGAGAGCCACAGATACGCAGTATTTT. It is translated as CASSLAGPPFGIGGRATDTQYF.

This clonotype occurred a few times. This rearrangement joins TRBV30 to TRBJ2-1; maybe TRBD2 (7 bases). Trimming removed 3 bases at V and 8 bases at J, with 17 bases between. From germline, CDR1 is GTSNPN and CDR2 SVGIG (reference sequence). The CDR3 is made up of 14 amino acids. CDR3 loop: CAWRRSGTLDEQFF. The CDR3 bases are TGTGCCTGGAGGAGAAGCGGGACATTAGATGAGCAGTTCTTC.